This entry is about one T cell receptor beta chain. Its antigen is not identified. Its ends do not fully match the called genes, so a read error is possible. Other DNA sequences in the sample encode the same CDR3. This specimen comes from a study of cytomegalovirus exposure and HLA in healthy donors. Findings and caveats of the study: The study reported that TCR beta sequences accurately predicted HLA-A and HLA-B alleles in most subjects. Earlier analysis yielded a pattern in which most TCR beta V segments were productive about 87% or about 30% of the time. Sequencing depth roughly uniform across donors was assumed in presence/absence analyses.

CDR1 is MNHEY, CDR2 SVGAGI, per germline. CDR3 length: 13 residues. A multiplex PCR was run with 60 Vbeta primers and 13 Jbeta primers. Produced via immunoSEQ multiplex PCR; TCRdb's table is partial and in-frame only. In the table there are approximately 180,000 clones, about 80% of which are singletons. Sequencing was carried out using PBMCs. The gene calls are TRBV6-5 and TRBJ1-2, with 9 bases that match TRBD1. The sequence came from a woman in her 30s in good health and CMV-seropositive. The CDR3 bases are TGTGCCAGCAGTCGGGACAGGGAGCATGGCTACACCTTT. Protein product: CASSRDREHGYTF.